This is a list of T cell receptor beta chains from one sample in a study of metastatic and nonmetastatic thyroid tumors. TCRdb reprocessed the PCR reads using MiXCR. Here the sample spans approximately 22,000 clones, roughly a sixth being singletons. Sequencing was done on a sample of tumor tissue. Source of these receptors: a female donor with papillary thyroid cancer or a benign thyroid nodule (not recorded which). Some clones in this sample may be carry-over from other donors' samples. Both conserved end residues are part of each CDR3. A D gene is named only where the DNA matches it firmly. The size entry is marked missing in some rows and otherwise reads once, few, many or a size class.

cdr3_aa	cdr3_nt	j_call	v_call	d_call	clone_size
CAISHAGIYEQYF	TGTGCCATCAGTCACGCGGGAATCTACGAGCAGTACTTC	TRBJ2-7	TRBV10-3	NA	few
CSARPGTASLTGNTIYF	TGCAGTGCTAGACCCGGGACAGCCTCTCTTACTGGAAACACCATATATTTT	TRBJ1-3	TRBV20-1	TRBD1	many
CSARPSGTQYF	TGCAGTGCGCGTCCTTCAGGGACGCAGTACTTC	TRBJ2-7	TRBV20-1	NA	many
CASSLGRGAGYGYTF	TGTGCCAGCAGTTTAGGCCGGGGGGCTGGCTATGGCTACACCTTC	TRBJ1-2	TRBV12-3/TRBV12-4	NA	many
CASKGGGAGELFF	TGCGCCAGCAAGGGGGGTGGGGCCGGGGAGCTGTTTTTT	TRBJ2-2	TRBV10-2	NA	many
CSARWSGIETQYF	TGCAGTGCTAGATGGAGTGGAATAGAGACCCAGTACTTC	TRBJ2-5	TRBV20-1	NA	NA
CATGESVQETQYF	TGTGCCACCGGGGAATCTGTACAAGAGACCCAGTACTTC	TRBJ2-5	TRBV10-3	NA	many
CASTRGGRTSNQPQHF	TGTGCCAGTACCCGAGGGGGCAGGACTAGCAATCAGCCCCAGCATTTT	TRBJ1-5	TRBV19	TRBD1	many
CSARSAGANTGDLFF	TGCAGTGCTAGATCCGCGGGGGCGAACACCGGTGATCTGTTTTTT	TRBJ2-2	TRBV20-1	NA	NA
CASSPQGRVWEQFF	TGTGCCAGCAGCCCGCAAGGCCGGGTTTGGGAGCAGTTCTTC	TRBJ2-1	TRBV11-2	NA	many
CASSLDPGHISGSNTEAFF	TGTGCCAGCAGCTTAGACCCGGGACACATATCAGGTAGCAACACTGAAGCTTTCTTT	TRBJ1-1	TRBV7-6	NA	many
CAISILSTGELFF	TGTGCCATTAGTATCCTGTCCACCGGGGAGCTGTTTTTT	TRBJ2-2	TRBV19	NA	few
CASSDPHGAGVAGELFF	TGTGCCAGCAGCGATCCCCACGGGGCGGGAGTAGCAGGGGAGCTGTTTTTT	TRBJ2-2	TRBV9	TRBD2	many
CASSLGDRLYTEAFF	TGTGCCAGCAGCTTAGGGGACAGGTTGTACACTGAAGCTTTCTTT	TRBJ1-1	TRBV7-9	TRBD1	many